The entry below describes one T cell receptor beta chain. The sample is drawn from a study of CD8+CD57+ T cells in acquired aplastic anemia. Only patients with CD8+CD57+ cell expansion on flow cytometry were chosen for sequencing. Patients had not yet gotten any therapy when their blood was taken for sampling. CDR3 length: 9 amino acids. V dropped 11 bases and J dropped 3 bases, with 4 bases sitting between them. Germline V gene sequence: CDR1 KGHDR, CDR2 SFDVKD. Genomic DNA was employed as the template in profiling TCR beta VDJ and CDR3. TCRdb analysed the reads with MiXCR anew, one entry per CDR3 protein. The top ten clones hold 1.8% of a sample with more than 150,000 distinct CDR3 sequences, around half of them seen once.

The receptor comes from a human donor with aplastic anemia. The chain is built from TRBV24-1 and TRBJ2-7; no clear D. What was sequenced was sorted CD4+, CD8+, or CD8+CD57+ T cells (not recorded which) from PBMCs. DNA for the CDR3: TGTGCCAAAATCTACGAGCAGTACTTC. This encodes CAKIYEQYF.